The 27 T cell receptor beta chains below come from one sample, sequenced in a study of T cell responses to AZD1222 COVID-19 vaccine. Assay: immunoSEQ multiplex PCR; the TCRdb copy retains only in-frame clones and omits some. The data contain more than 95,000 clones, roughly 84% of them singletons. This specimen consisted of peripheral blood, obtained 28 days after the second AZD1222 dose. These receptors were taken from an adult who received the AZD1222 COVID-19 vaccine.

The CDR3 DNA reads as TGTGCCAGCAGTTACTCGCCAGTCTTGCACACTGAAGCTTTCTTT. As protein: CASSYSPVLHTEAFF. The V gene is TRBV6-5, the J gene TRBJ1-1, with unresolved D. In germline, CDR1 is MNHEY, CDR2 SVGAGI. V dropped 0 bases and J dropped 3 bases, with 11 bases sitting between them. There are 15 residues in the CDR3.

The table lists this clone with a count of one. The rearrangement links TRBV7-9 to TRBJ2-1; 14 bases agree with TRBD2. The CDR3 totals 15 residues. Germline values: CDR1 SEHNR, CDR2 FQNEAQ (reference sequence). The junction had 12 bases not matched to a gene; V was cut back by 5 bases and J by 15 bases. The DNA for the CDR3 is TGTGCCAGCAGCACGGGACTAGCGGGGGTCGATTCCCCGTTCTTC. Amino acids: CASSTGLAGVDSPFF.

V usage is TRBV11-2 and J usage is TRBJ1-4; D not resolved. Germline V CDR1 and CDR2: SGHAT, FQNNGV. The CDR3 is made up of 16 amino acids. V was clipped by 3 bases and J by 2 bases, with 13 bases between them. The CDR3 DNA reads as TGTGCCAGCAGCTTCGGTAACTTTGCGACTAATGAAAAACTGTTTTTT. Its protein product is CASSFGNFATNEKLFF.

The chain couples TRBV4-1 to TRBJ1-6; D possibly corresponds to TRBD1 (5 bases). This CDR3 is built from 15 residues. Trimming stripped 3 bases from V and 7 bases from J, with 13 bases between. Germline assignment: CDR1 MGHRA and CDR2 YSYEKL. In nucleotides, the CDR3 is TGCGCCAGCAGCCAGGTTGGACACTTAAATTCACCCCTCCACTTT. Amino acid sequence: CASSQVGHLNSPLHF.

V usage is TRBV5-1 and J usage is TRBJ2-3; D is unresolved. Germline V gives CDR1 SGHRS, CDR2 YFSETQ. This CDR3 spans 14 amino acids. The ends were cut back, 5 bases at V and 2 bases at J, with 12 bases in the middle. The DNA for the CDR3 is TGCGCCAGCAGTCGAGAGCTACTCACAGATACGCAGTATTTT. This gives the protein CASSRELLTDTQYF.

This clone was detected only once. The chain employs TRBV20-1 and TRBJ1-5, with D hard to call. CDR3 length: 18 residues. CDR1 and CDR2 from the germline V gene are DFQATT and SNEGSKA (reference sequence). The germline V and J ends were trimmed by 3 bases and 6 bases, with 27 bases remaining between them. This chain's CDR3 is CSASWKNHRRSERQPQHF. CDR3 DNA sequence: TGCAGTGCTAGTTGGAAAAACCACCGGAGGTCGGAACGTCAGCCCCAGCATTTT.

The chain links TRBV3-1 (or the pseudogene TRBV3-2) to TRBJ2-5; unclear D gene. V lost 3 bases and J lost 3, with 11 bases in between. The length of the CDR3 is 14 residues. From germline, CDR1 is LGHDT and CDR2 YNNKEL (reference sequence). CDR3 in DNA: TGTGCCAGCAGCCAGAGAGGCAGAAAAGAGACCCAGTACTTC. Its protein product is CASSQRGRKETQYF.

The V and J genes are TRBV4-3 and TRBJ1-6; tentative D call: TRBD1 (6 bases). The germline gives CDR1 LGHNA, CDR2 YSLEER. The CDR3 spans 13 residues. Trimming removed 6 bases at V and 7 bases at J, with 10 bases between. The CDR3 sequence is CASRFTGNSPLHF. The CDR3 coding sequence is TGCGCCAGCAGGTTCACAGGGAATTCACCCCTCCACTTT.

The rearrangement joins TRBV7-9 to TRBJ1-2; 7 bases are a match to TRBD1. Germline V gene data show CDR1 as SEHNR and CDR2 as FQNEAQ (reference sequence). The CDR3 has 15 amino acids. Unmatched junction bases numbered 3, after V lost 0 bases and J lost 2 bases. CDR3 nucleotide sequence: TGTGCCAGCAGCTTAGCTGGGACAGTAAACTATGGCTACACCTTC. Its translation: CASSLAGTVNYGYTF.

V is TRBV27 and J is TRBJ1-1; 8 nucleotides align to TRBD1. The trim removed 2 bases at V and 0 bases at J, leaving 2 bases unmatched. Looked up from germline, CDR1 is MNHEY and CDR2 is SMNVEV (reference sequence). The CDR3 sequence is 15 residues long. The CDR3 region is CASSLQGAVNTEAFF. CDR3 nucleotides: TGTGCCAGCAGTTTACAGGGGGCTGTGAACACTGAAGCTTTCTTT.

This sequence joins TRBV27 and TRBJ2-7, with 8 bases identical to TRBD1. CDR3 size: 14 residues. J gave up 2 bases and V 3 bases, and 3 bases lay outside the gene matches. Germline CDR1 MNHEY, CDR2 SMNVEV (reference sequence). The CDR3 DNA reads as TGTGCCAGCAGTTTCTCGGACAGGGCCTACGAGCAGTACTTC. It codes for CASSFSDRAYEQYF.

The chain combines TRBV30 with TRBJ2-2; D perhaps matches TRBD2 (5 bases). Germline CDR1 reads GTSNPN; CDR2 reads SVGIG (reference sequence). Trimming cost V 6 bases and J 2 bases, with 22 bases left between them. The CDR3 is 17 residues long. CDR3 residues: CACPYYTRLSNTGELFF. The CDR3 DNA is TGTGCCTGTCCCTACTACACTAGACTCAGTAACACCGGGGAGCTGTTTTTT.

CDR3 coding DNA: TGTGCCTGGAGTGTGGCGGGGTGGGAAAAACTGTTTTTT. It yields the protein CAWSVAGWEKLFF. The rearrangement links TRBV30 to TRBJ1-4, with D hard to call. CDR3 length: 13 amino acids. Germline V gene sequence: CDR1 GTSNPN, CDR2 SVGIG (reference sequence). With 0 bases removed from V and 8 bases from J, the gap between germline ends came to 10 bases.

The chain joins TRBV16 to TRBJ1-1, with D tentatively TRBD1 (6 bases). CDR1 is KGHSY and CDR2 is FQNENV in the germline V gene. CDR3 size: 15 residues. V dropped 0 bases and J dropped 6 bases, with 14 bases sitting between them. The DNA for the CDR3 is TGTGCCAGCAGCCAATCTGGGACACCGACACCTGAAGCTTTCTTT. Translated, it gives CASSQSGTPTPEAFF.

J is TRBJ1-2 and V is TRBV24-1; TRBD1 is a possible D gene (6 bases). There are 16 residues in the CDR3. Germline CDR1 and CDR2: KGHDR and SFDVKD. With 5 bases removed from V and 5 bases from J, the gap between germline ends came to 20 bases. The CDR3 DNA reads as TGTGCCACCAGTGCCCTACACGCGACAGGAAGATATGGCTACACCTTC. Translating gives CATSALHATGRYGYTF.

The CDR3 is CASSSGQVANYGYTF. CDR3 coding DNA: TGTGCCAGCAGTTCGGGACAGGTTGCTAACTATGGCTACACCTTC. The rearrangement links TRBV7-8 to TRBJ1-2, with 8 bases lining up with TRBD1. The CDR3 loop spans 15 amino acids. The V segment lost 6 bases and the J segment 0 bases; nucleotides outside the gene matches: 6. The germline V gene encodes CDR1 SGHVS and CDR2 FQNEAQ.

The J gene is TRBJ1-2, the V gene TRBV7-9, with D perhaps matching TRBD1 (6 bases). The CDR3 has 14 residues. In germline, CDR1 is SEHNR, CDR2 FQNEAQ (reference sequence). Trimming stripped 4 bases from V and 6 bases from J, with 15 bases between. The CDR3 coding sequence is TGTGCCAGCAGCTCGCGTGGGGGGCGGCATGGCTACACCTTC. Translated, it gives CASSSRGGRHGYTF.

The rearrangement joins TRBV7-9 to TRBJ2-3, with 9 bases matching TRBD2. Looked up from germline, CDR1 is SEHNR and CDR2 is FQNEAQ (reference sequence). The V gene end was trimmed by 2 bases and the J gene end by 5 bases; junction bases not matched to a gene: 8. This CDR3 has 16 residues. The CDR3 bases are TGTGCCAGCAGCTTATCTAGTAGCGGGGGCGGAGATACGCAGTATTTT. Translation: CASSLSSSGGGDTQYF.

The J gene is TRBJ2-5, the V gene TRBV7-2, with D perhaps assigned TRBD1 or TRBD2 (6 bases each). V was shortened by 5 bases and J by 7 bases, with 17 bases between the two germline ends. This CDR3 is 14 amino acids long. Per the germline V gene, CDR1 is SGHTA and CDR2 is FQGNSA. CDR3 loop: CASSTGTALGTQYF. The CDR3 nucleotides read TGTGCCAGCAGCACAGGGACTGCCTTGGGGACCCAGTACTTC.

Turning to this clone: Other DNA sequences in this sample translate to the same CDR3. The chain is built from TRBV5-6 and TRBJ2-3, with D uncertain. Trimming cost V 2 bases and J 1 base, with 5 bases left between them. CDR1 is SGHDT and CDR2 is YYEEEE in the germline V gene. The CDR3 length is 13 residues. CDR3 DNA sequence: TGTGCCAGCAGCTTAGGAGGCACAGATACGCAGTATTTT. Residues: CASSLGGTDTQYF.

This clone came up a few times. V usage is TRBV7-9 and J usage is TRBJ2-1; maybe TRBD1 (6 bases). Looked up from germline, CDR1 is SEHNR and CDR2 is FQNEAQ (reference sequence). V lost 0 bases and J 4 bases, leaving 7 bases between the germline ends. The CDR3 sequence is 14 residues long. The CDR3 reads CASSLAQGYNEQFF. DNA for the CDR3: TGTGCCAGCAGCTTAGCGCAGGGGTACAATGAGCAGTTCTTC.

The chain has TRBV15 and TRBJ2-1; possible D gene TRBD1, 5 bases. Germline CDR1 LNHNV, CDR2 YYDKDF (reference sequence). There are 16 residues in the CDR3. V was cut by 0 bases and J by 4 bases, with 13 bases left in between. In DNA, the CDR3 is TGTGCCACCAGCAGAGAAATAGGGGTGGATTACAATGAGCAGTTCTTC. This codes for CATSREIGVDYNEQFF.

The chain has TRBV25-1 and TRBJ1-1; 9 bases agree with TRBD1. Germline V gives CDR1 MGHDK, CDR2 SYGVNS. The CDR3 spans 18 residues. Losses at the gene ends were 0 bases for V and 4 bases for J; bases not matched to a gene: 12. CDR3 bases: TGTGCCAGCAGTGAATATCTAACAGGGGGCGGGATTAGCACTGAAGCTTTCTTT. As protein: CASSEYLTGGGISTEAFF.

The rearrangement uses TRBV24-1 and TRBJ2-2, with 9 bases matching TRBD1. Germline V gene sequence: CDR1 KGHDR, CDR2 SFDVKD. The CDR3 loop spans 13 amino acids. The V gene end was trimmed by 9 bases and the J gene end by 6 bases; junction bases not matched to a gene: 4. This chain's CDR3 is CATGTGTPGELFF. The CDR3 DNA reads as TGTGCCACCGGGACAGGGACACCCGGGGAGCTGTTTTTT.

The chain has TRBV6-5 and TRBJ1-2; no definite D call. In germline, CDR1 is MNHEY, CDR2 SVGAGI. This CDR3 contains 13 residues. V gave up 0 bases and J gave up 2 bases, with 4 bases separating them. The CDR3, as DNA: TGTGCCAGCAGTTACTCGCAAAACTATGGCTACACCTTC. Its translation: CASSYSQNYGYTF.

CDR3 nucleotide sequence: TGTGCCAGCAGCTTAGGGGGGTTTGGACTCCATGGCTACACCTTC. Translated: CASSLGGFGLHGYTF. The chain carries TRBV7-9 and TRBJ1-2, with D possibly matching TRBD1 (5 bases). V gave up 1 base and J gave up 6 bases, with 15 bases separating them. Per the germline V gene, CDR1 is SEHNR and CDR2 is FQNEAQ (reference sequence). This CDR3 has 15 residues.

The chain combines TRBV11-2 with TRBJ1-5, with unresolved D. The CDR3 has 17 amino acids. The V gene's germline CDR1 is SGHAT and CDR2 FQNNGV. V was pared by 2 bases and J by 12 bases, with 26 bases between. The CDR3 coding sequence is TGTGCCAGCAGCTTAAATATGAGGAATTCCCTTCATGCCGTCCAGCATTTT. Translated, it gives CASSLNMRNSLHAVQHF.